This T cell receptor (beta chain) was captured by sequencing in a study of regulatory T cells in long-lasting Graves disease. Relying on iRepertoire HTBI primers and Arm-PCR of CDR3 regions, the team built TCR beta libraries. TCRdb redid the calling of the multiplex PCR reads with MiXCR, one entry per CDR3 protein. The table lists about 460,000 distinct CDR3 sequences, roughly 23% of them singletons. This clonotype was seen only once. J gave up 1 base and V 3 bases, and 8 bases lay outside the gene matches. Germline CDR1 GTSNPN, CDR2 SVGIG (reference sequence). The CDR3 extends over 17 amino acids. The time point was: persistent/refractory GD, antithyroid drugs over 5 years with positive TRAb. From RNA extracted from PBMCs, the TCR library was made. The authors diagnosed Graves' disease using American Thyroid Association guidelines.

J is TRBJ2-5 and V is TRBV30; 13 nucleotides match TRBD2. This specimen was peripheral blood mononuclear cells (PBMCs), taken when the disease was refractory, from a patient treated with antithyroid drugs. This clonotype was obtained from a female donor with Graves disease. This chain's CDR3 is CAWSDRRLAGGQETQYF. The CDR3 bases are TGTGCCTGGAGCGATAGGAGACTAGCGGGGGGCCAAGAGACCCAGTACTTC.